This T cell receptor (beta chain) was profiled in a study of regulatory and conventional T cells in RAG deficiency. Turning to this clone: Antigen specificity is unknown.

Overall study findings and caveats: Control T-cell subsets had markedly higher Shannon entropy and lower Simpson indices than RAG-deficient patients.

Sequencing was performed with immunoSEQ multiplex PCR; in TCRdb, only in-frame clones are kept and a portion is missing. The data hold 25,000 to 35,000 clones, with around 96% observed a single time. Conventional CD4+ T cells were sorted from blood as CD25-low CD127-high cells. V was clipped by 4 bases and J by 7 bases; unmatched bases: 3. This CDR3 contains 13 residues. Germline V gene data show CDR1 as SGHAT and CDR2 as FQNNGV. The sample also formed part of further work on regulatory T cells. Per that study: The primer mix had 52 TRBV and 13 TRBJ primers. Patient repertoires had restricted TRB V-J pairs and skewed V and J usage, most in Tregs.

This clonotype was sampled from a human donor in good health. Sequencing was done on a sample of CD25- CD4+ T cells sorted from blood. The V gene is TRBV11-2, the J gene TRBJ2-1; 8 bases agree with TRBD1. The CDR3 region has the DNA TGTGCCAGCAGCTCCGACAGGGGTAATGAGCAGTTCTTC. Amino acids: CASSSDRGNEQFF.